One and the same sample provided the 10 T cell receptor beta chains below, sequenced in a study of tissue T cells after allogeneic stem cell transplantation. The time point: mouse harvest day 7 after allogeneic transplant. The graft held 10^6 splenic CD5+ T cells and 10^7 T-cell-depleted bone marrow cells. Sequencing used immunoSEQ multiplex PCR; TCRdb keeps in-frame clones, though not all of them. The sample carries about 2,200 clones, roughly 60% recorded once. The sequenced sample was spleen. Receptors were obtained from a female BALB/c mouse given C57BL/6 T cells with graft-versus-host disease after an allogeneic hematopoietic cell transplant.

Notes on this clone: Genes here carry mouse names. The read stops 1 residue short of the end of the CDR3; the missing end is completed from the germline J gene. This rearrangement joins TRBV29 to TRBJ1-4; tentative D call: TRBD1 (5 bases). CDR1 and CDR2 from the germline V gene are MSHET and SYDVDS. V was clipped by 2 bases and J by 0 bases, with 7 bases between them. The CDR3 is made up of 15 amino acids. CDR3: CASSLGGFSNERLFF. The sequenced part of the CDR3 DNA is TGTGCTAGCAGTTTAGGGGGGTTTTCCAACGAAAGATTATTT.

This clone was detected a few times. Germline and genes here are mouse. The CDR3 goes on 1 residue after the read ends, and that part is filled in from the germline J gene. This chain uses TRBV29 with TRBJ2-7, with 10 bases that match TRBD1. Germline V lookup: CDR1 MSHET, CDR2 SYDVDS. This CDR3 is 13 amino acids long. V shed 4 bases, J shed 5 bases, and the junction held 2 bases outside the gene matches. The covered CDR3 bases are TGTGCTAGCAGTTCCGGGACAGGGGATGAACAGTAC. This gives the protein CASSSGTGDEQY. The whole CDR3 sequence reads CASSSGTGDEQYF.

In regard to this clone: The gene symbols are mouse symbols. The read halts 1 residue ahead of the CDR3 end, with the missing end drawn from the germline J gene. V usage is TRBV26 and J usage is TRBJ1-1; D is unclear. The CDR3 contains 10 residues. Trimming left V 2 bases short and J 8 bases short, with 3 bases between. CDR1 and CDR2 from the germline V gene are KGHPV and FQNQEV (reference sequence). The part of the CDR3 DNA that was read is TGTGCCAGCAGTCTGAGGGAAGTCTTC. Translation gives CASSLREVF. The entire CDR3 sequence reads CASSLREVFF.

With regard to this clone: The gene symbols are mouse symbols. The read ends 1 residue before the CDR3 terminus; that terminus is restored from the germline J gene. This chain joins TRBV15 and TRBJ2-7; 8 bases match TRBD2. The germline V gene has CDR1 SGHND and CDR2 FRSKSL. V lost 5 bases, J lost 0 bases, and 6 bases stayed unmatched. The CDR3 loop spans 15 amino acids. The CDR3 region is CASSRLGRSSYEQYF. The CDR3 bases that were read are TGTGCCAGCAGTCGACTGGGGAGGAGCTCCTATGAACAGTAC. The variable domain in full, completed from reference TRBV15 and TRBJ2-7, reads DAGVTQTPRHEVAEKGQTIILKCEPVSGHNDLFWYRQTKIQGLELLSYFRSKSLMEDGGAFKDRFKAEMLNSSFSTLKIQPTEPKDSAVYLCASSRLGRSSYEQYFGPGTRLTVL.

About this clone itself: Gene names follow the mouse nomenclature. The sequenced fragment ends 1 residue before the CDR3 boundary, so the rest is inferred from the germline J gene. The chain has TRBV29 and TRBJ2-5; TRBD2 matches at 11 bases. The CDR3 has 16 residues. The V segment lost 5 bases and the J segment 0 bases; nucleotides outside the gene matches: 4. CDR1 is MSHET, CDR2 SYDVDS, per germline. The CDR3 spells CASSPGLGVNQDTQYF. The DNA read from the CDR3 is TGTGCTAGCAGTCCGGGACTGGGGGTTAACCAAGACACCCAGTAC.

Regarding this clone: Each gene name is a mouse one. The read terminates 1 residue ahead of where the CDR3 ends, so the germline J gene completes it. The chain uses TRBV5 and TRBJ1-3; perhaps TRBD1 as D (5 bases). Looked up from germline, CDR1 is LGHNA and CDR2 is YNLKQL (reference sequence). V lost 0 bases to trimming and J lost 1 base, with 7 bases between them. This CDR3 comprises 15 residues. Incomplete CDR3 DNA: TGTGCCAGCAGCCAAGATGCAGGGTCTGGAAATACGCTCTAT. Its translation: CASSQDAGSGNTLY. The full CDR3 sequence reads CASSQDAGSGNTLYF.

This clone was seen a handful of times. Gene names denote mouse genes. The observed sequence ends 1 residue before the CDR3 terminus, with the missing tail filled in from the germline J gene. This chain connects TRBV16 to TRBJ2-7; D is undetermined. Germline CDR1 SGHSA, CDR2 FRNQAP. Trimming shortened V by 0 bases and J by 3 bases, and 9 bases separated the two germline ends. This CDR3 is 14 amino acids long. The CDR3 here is CASSLDFSVYEQYF. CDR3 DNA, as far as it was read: TGTGCAAGCAGCTTAGATTTCAGTGTCTATGAACAGTAC.

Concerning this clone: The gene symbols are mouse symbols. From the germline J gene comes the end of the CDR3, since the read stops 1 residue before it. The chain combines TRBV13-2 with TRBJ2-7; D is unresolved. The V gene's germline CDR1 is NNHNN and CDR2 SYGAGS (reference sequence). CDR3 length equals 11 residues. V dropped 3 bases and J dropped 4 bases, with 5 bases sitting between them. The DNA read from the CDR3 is TGTGCCAGCGGTGTTTTTTATGAACAGTAC. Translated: CASGVFYEQY. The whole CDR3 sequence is CASGVFYEQYF.

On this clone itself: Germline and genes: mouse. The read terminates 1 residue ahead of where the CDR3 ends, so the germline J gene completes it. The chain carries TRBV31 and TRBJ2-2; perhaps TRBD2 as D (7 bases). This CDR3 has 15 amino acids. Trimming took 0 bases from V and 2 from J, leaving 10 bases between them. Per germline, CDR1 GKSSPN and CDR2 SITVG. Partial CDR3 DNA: TGTGCCTGGAGTCTATGGGGGGCCAACACCGGGCAGCTCTAC. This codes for CAWSLWGANTGQLY. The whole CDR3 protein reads CAWSLWGANTGQLYF.

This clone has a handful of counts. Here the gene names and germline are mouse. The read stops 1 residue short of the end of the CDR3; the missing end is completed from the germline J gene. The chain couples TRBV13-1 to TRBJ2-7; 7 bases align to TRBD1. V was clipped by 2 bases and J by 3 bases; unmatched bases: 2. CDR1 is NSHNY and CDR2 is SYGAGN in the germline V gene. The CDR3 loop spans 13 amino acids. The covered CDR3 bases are TGTGCCAGCAGTGAGCGGGACAGCTATGAACAGTAC. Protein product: CASSERDSYEQY. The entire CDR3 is CASSERDSYEQYF.